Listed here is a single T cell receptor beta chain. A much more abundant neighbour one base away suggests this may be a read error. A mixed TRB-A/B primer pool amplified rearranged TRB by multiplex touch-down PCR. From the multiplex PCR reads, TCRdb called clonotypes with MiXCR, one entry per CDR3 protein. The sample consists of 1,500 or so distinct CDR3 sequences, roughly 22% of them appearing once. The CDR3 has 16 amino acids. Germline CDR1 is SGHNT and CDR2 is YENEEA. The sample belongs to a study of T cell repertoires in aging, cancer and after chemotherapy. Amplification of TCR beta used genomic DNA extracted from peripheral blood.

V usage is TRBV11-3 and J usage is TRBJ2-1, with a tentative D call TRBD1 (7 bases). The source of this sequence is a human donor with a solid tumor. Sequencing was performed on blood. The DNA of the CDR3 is TGTGCCATCAGCACTCGGCGGGACAGCTTATACAATGAGCAGTTCTTC. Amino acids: CAISTRRDSLYNEQFF.